Here is one TCR beta chain with its context. What it binds is unknown. Profiled with immunoSEQ multiplex PCR; TCRdb holds only in-frame clones, not every one. In the table there are some 120,000 clones, approximately 90% of which are singletons. This specimen comes from a study of T cell responses to AZD1222 COVID-19 vaccine. Regarding the study as a whole: There were mostly white British donors and more females than males, and clonal diversity was possibly underestimated.

The germline V gene has CDR1 LGHDT and CDR2 YNNKEL (reference sequence). The CDR3 runs 15 residues. The V end lost 4 bases, the J end lost 3 bases, and 13 bases lay between the germline ends. This rearrangement joins TRBV3-1 (or the pseudogene TRBV3-2) to TRBJ1-5; no reliable D call. The input for sequencing was peripheral blood, taken on day 0 of AZD1222 vaccination. The source of this sequence is an adult in good health. CDR3 sequence reads: CASSRSPGVNQPQHF. DNA of the CDR3: TGTGCCAGCAGCCGAAGCCCGGGAGTCAATCAGCCCCAGCATTTT.